This T cell receptor beta chain was profiled in a study of blood T cell repertoires in COVID-19. Across the whole study: The samples span acute and convalescent COVID-19 from the United States, Italy and Spain. T cells, B-cell-depleted T cells, or PBMCs provided the cDNA or gDNA that served as material.

Trimming pared 4 bases from V and 5 bases from J, leaving 14 bases between. There are 14 residues in the CDR3. Germline lookup yields CDR1 MGHRA and CDR2 YSYEKL. How the authors handled the data: Amplification of reference gene primers was used by the study to estimate nucleated cell counts. Generated by immunoSEQ multiplex PCR, the TCRdb table keeps only in-frame clones and is missing some. From that table come the V and J calls and clone size; the DNA was used to work out D and trimming. The sample has 440,000 or so clones; about nine tenths are singletons. Patients of the Seattle cohort, enrolled during active infection, were followed longitudinally.

Material for sequencing was peripheral blood. This clonotype originated in a woman aged 40 to 50 with COVID-19, enrolled during active disease. The V call is TRBV4-1, the J call TRBJ1-1; maybe TRBD1 (6 bases). CDR3: CASSLFVGATEAFF. The CDR3 DNA reads TGCGCCAGCAGCCTATTTGTGGGGGCTACTGAAGCTTTCTTT.